The clone carrying this T cell receptor (beta chain) was observed many times. Antigen unknown. This specimen belongs to a study of identical twins. This CDR3 spans 14 amino acids. Looked up from germline, CDR1 is SSHAT and CDR2 is FNYEAQ (reference sequence). Findings and limits, study-wide: Out-of-frame alpha sequences common to twins were enriched for low generation probability. A cross-sectional statistical analysis, not follow-up of the same donors, supported the conclusions.

TCRdb recomputed calls from the 5' RACE reads with MiXCR, one row per CDR3 protein. The sample contains a few hundred thousand distinct CDR3 sequences, 18% of which appear only once. V gene TRBV7-7 combines with J gene TRBJ2-2, with D perhaps being TRBD1 or TRBD2 (8 bases each). This clonotype was obtained from a man between 45 and 60 years old in good health. Sequenced sample: naive T cells sorted from blood. The CDR3 reads CASGTGGRPGELFF. CDR3 DNA sequence: TGTGCTAGCGGGACAGGAGGGCGTCCCGGGGAGCTGTTTTTT.